The 13 T cell receptor beta chains listed next were all sequenced from one sample in a study of T cell repertoires in cytomegalovirus infection (dated by TCRdb to between 2017 and 2020). Reading the label with the study, this specimen's treatment or condition is: in vitro stimulation with specific CMV peptide epitopes to enrich CMV-specific T cells. The antigens of these receptors remain unknown. TCRdb lists the instrument as Illumina HiSeq 1500. TCRdb passed the public sequencing reads through fastp at Q25 and MiXCR, retaining productive beta sequences. Each CDR3 protein appears once, grouped with its most common genes and DNA. The sample table records about 270,000 distinct CDR3 sequences; 20% to 25% of these occur just once. The leading ten clones occupy roughly 19% of the sample. The sequences come from cultured PBMCs, collected from culture after CMV antigen stimulation. These receptors originate from a human donor in good health (CMV status not recorded). Some clones in this sample may be carry-over from other donors' samples.

The genes are TRBV28 and TRBJ2-2; 8 bases line up with TRBD1. Germline CDR1 MDHEN, CDR2 SYDVKM. Trimming took 6 bases from V and 7 from J; bases not matched to a gene: 4. This CDR3 contains 13 residues. DNA for the CDR3: TGTGCCAGCAGGTTGGGGACAGGCGGGGAGCTGTTTTTT. Protein: CASRLGTGGELFF.

In this sample, this clonotype turned up many times. J is TRBJ1-1 and V is TRBV20-1, with D possibly TRBD1 on 5 matching bases. With 0 bases removed from V and 4 bases from J, the gap between germline ends came to 15 bases. The CDR3 extends over 15 amino acids. Germline V gene sequence: CDR1 DFQATT, CDR2 SNEGSKA (reference sequence). The CDR3 sequence is CSARDPRGEGTEAFF. The CDR3 region has the DNA TGCAGTGCTAGAGATCCCCGGGGGGAGGGCACTGAAGCTTTCTTT.

The DNA for the CDR3 is TGTGCCAGCAGCTTAGTCTCGCGGACAGATTACACCGGGGAGCTGTTTTTT. It translates to CASSLVSRTDYTGELFF. The genes are TRBV7-2 and TRBJ2-2, with TRBD1 as a possible D gene (6 bases). V was pared by 1 base and J by 3 bases, with 15 bases between. The CDR3 length is 17 residues. Per germline, CDR1 SGHTA and CDR2 FQGNSA.

V usage is TRBV27 and J usage is TRBJ2-2, with 7 bases lining up with TRBD2. The CDR3 is 16 amino acids. Germline V lookup: CDR1 MNHEY, CDR2 SMNVEV (reference sequence). J lost 7 bases, V lost 8 bases, and 16 bases had no gene match. The CDR3 DNA reads TGTGCCAGCGGGGAAGCGGGATCGGGGTACGGCGGGGAGCTGTTTTTT. Encoded protein: CASGEAGSGYGGELFF.

The chain joins TRBV4-1 to TRBJ1-5; D is ambiguous. The germline V and J ends were trimmed by 0 bases and 9 bases, with 12 bases remaining between them. CDR3 length: 14 residues. The germline CDR1 and CDR2 sequences are MGHRA and YSYEKL. Written as DNA, the CDR3 is TGCGCCAGCAGCCAAGATCACCTCGCAGGGCCCCAGCATTTT. It translates to CASSQDHLAGPQHF.

The J gene is TRBJ1-2, the V gene TRBV25-1; D not resolved. The CDR3 totals 14 residues. V shed 2 bases and J shed 4 bases, with 11 bases lying between them. Germline loops: CDR1 MGHDK, CDR2 SYGVNS. In DNA, the CDR3 is TGTGCCAGCAGTGAAGACAACCGGGGCTATGGCTACACCTTC. It is translated as CASSEDNRGYGYTF.

This clonotype was observed a few times. The chain recombines TRBV27 with TRBJ2-3; TRBD1 might be the D (6 bases). The CDR3 consists of 15 residues. Germline V CDR1 and CDR2: MNHEY, SMNVEV (reference sequence). Trimming stripped 3 bases from V and 4 bases from J, with 14 bases between. The CDR3 DNA is TGTGCCAGCAGTTTGGTGGGGGCGAGCGCAGATACGCAGTATTTT. This codes for CASSLVGASADTQYF.

The V gene is TRBV11-3, the J gene TRBJ2-7; 9 bases are shared with TRBD1. CDR3 length: 13 residues. Losses at the gene ends were 2 bases for V and 5 bases for J; bases not matched to a gene: 1. Germline V gene sequence: CDR1 SGHNT, CDR2 YENEEA. In DNA form, the CDR3 reads TGTGCCAGCAGCTTACGACAGGGGGACGAGCAGTACTTC. This translates into CASSLRQGDEQYF.

The table lists this clonotype with a few counts. The J gene is TRBJ2-7, the V gene TRBV28; TRBD1 agrees at 8 bases. CDR1 is MDHEN and CDR2 is SYDVKM in the germline V gene. The CDR3 covers 14 residues. The V segment lost 1 base and the J segment 5 bases; nucleotides outside the gene matches: 4. CDR3: CASSLYDRGNEQYF. CDR3 in DNA: TGTGCCAGCAGTTTATATGACAGGGGCAACGAGCAGTACTTC.

J is TRBJ2-3 and V is TRBV27, with 13 bases that match TRBD2. The J segment lost 5 bases and the V segment lost 6 bases, leaving 5 bases of the junction unmatched. This CDR3 contains 15 residues. CDR1 and CDR2 from the germline V gene are MNHEY and SMNVEV (reference sequence). CDR3 coding DNA: TGTGCCAGCAGAACTAGCGGGAGGGCCCGAGATACGCAGTATTTT. It translates to CASRTSGRARDTQYF.

This clonotype came up a few times. This chain joins TRBV11-2 and TRBJ2-3; D perhaps matches TRBD2 (5 bases). This CDR3 contains 15 residues. The germline V gene encodes CDR1 SGHAT and CDR2 FQNNGV. Trimming removed 4 bases from V and 0 bases from J, with 11 bases in between. In DNA, the CDR3 is TGTGCCAGCAGCTCAGACTACCAGAGCACAGATACGCAGTATTTT. Residues: CASSSDYQSTDTQYF.

This clonotype was detected ten times or more. The rearrangement joins TRBV7-2 to TRBJ2-3; 7 nucleotides line up with TRBD2. J was trimmed by 2 bases and V by 5 bases; bases with no gene match: 10. Germline V lookup: CDR1 SGHTA, CDR2 FQGNSA. The CDR3 spans 16 residues. CDR3 DNA sequence: TGTGCCAGCAGCCCGGGAGGCGGACGATTCACAGATACGCAGTATTTT. Residues: CASSPGGGRFTDTQYF.

This clonotype was recorded at least ten times. J is TRBJ1-3 and V is TRBV4-3; D unresolved. Germline loops: CDR1 LGHNA, CDR2 YSLEER. V was clipped by 1 base and J by 2 bases, with 9 bases between them. The CDR3 is 15 amino acids. The CDR3 loop reads CASSQGGGPGNTIYF. CDR3 DNA: TGCGCCAGCAGCCAAGGTGGCGGCCCTGGAAACACCATATATTTT.